A single sample gave rise to the 14 T cell receptor beta chains below, sequenced in a study of T cell repertoires in cytomegalovirus infection. Antigens for these TCRs are unknown. TCRdb passed the reads through MiXCR, listing each CDR3 protein once. In the table there are roughly 350,000 distinct CDR3 sequences, about a third of which are singletons. The sample was cultured PBMCs, taken from culture after CMV antigen stimulation. These receptors all come from a human donor in good health (CMV status not recorded). Some clones in this sample may be carry-over from other donors' samples.

This clonotype has just one count. V usage is TRBV6-6 and J usage is TRBJ2-7; D call uncertain. The length of the CDR3 is 13 residues. Trimming took off 0 bases at V and 1 base at J, with 4 bases between the two ends. CDR1 is MNHNY and CDR2 is SVGAGI in the germline V gene (reference sequence). The CDR3 sequence: CASSYSESYEQYF. DNA of the CDR3: TGTGCCAGCAGTTACTCCGAGTCCTACGAGCAGTACTTC.

This clonotype was counted only a few times. This chain uses TRBV7-2 with TRBJ2-5; 7 bases are shared with TRBD1. There are 13 residues in the CDR3. The germline CDR1 and CDR2 sequences are SGHTA and FQGNSA. The V segment lost 5 bases and the J segment 6 bases; nucleotides outside the gene matches: 6. The CDR3 DNA is TGTGCCAGCAGCATGACAGGGTTTAAGACCCAGTACTTC. Translation: CASSMTGFKTQYF. The full variable domain, its missing parts supplied by reference TRBV7-2 and TRBJ2-5, is GAGVSQSPSNKVTEKGKDVELRCDPISGHTALYWYRQSLGQGLEFLIYFQGNSAPDKSGLPSDRFSAERTGGSVSTLTIQRTQQEDSAVYLCASSMTGFKTQYFGPGTRLLVL.

As regards this clonotype: The junction departs from germline at one end; a sequencing error may be responsible. The chain employs TRBV7-2 and TRBJ1-3, with D possibly TRBD1 on 6 matching bases. Germline lookup yields CDR1 SGHTA and CDR2 FQGNSA. This CDR3 spans 16 amino acids. The CDR3 sequence: CAGSITSGTFGNTIYF. As DNA, the CDR3 is TGTGCCGGCAGCATAACTTCCGGGACATTTGGAAACACCATATATTTT.

This clonotype was observed a few times. The gene calls are TRBV7-2 and TRBJ2-7, with D perhaps matching TRBD2 (5 bases). The CDR3 has 14 amino acids. V lost 1 base and J 3 bases, leaving 10 bases between the germline ends. The germline CDR1 and CDR2 sequences are SGHTA and FQGNSA. The CDR3 loop is CASSLGLAYYEQYF. The DNA for the CDR3 is TGTGCCAGCAGCTTAGGTCTAGCCTACTACGAGCAGTACTTC.

This clonotype was observed a handful of times. The chain recombines TRBV12-3 or TRBV12-4 with TRBJ2-5; 14 nucleotides match TRBD2. Germline trimming cut 6 bases from V and 12 bases from J; bases unmatched to any gene: 12. CDR3 length: 15 amino acids. CDR3 sequence: CASRRPGTSGGPEYF. In DNA, the CDR3 is TGTGCCAGCAGGCGACCCGGGACTAGCGGGGGACCGGAGTACTTC.

In this sample, this clonotype turned up many times. The V call is TRBV7-2, the J call TRBJ2-3; 7 bases line up with TRBD1. J lost 3 bases, V lost 1 base, and 10 bases had no gene match. Germline V gene sequence: CDR1 SGHTA, CDR2 FQGNSA. The CDR3 spans 17 residues. CDR3 sequence: CASSLDLTGLGTDTQYF. CDR3 bases: TGTGCCAGCAGCTTAGATCTGACAGGGCTTGGGACAGATACGCAGTATTTT.

The chain is built from TRBV28 and TRBJ2-3; 8 bases are shared with TRBD1. Germline V CDR1 and CDR2: MDHEN, SYDVKM. The trim removed 2 bases at V and 6 bases at J, leaving 10 bases unmatched. CDR3 length: 16 amino acids. CDR3 in amino acids: CASSLSDRGLFDTQYF. The CDR3 DNA is TGTGCCAGCAGTTTAAGTGACAGGGGTTTGTTTGATACGCAGTATTTT. The full variable domain, in which reference TRBV28 and TRBJ2-3 provide the parts outside the CDR3, is DVKVTQSSRYLVKRTGEKVFLECVQDMDHENMFWYRQDPGLGLRLIYFSYDVKMKEKGDIPEGYSVSREKKERFSLILESASTNQTSMYLCASSLSDRGLFDTQYFGPGTRLTVL.

The rearrangement uses TRBV7-2 and TRBJ2-7, with 10 bases identical to TRBD2. With V trimmed by 2 bases and J by 6 bases, 1 base remained unmatched. The germline gives CDR1 SGHTA, CDR2 FQGNSA. The CDR3 has 13 amino acids. CDR3 sequence reads: CASSLLAGGEQYV. Written as DNA, the CDR3 is TGTGCCAGCAGCTTATTAGCGGGAGGCGAGCAGTACGTC.

This chain links TRBV5-1 with TRBJ1-5, with TRBD1 as a possible D gene (5 bases). V lost 4 bases and J 7 bases, leaving 18 bases between the germline ends. The V gene's germline CDR1 is SGHRS and CDR2 YFSETQ. CDR3 length equals 15 residues. The DNA for the CDR3 is TGCGCCAGCAGCCCGGACGGTGGCGAGGGGCAGCCCCAGCATTTT. Residues: CASSPDGGEGQPQHF.

This clonotype occurred a few times. The chain joins TRBV7-2 to TRBJ1-3; D gene uncertain. This CDR3 contains 16 residues. Trimming cost V 1 base and J 5 bases, with 15 bases left between them. In germline, CDR1 is SGHTA, CDR2 FQGNSA. The CDR3 nucleotides read TGTGCCAGCAGCTTAGTAGGCGGTGACACCCGAAACACCATATATTTT. Encoded protein: CASSLVGGDTRNTIYF.

In this sample, this clonotype turned up a few times. The rearrangement joins TRBV27 to TRBJ2-7; D gene ambiguous. V gave up 1 base and J gave up 6 bases, with 16 bases separating them. Germline V gene data show CDR1 as MNHEY and CDR2 as SMNVEV (reference sequence). This CDR3 has 15 amino acids. CDR3 residues: CASSLYLGSDFEQYF. The CDR3, as DNA: TGTGCCAGCAGTTTATATTTGGGCAGTGATTTCGAGCAGTACTTC.

This clonotype appeared a single time. The chain links TRBV10-1 to TRBJ2-1, with 12 bases that match TRBD2. Germline V gene lookup returns CDR1 WNHNN and CDR2 SYGVQD (reference sequence). V was clipped by 0 bases and J by 7 bases; unmatched bases: 13. The CDR3 covers 19 residues. CDR3 nucleotides: TGCGCCAGCAGTGAGTCGGCTAGCGGGAGGGCCGGTAAATTTAATGAGCAGTTCTTC. Encoded protein: CASSESASGRAGKFNEQFF.

Only a few counts were recorded for this clonotype. V usage is TRBV7-9 and J usage is TRBJ2-7, with D maybe TRBD2 (6 bases). CDR1 and CDR2 from the germline V gene are SEHNR and FQNEAQ (reference sequence). The CDR3 consists of 14 residues. The ends were cut back, 5 bases at V and 2 bases at J, with 13 bases in the middle. The CDR3 is CASSPRDFAYEQYF. For the CDR3, the DNA is TGTGCCAGCAGCCCTCGGGACTTCGCCTACGAGCAGTACTTC.

This clonotype appeared a few times. The rearrangement uses TRBV7-2 and TRBJ2-3; possibly TRBD2 for D (5 bases). The ends were cut back, 1 base at V and 4 bases at J, with 9 bases in the middle. CDR1 and CDR2 from the germline V gene are SGHTA and FQGNSA. The CDR3 spans 14 residues. Here the CDR3 DNA reads TGTGCCAGCAGCTTAGGGGTTAGCGCAGATACGCAGTATTTT. Its translation is CASSLGVSADTQYF.